This TCR beta chain was identified in a study of T cell responses to AZD1222 COVID-19 vaccine. General study findings and limits: Baseline testing showed seropositivity in only a handful of AZD1222 recipients.

CDR3 size: 15 residues. V was cut by 4 bases and J by 3 bases, with 13 bases left in between. Germline CDR1 MGHRA, CDR2 YSYEKL. Data came from immunoSEQ multiplex PCR; TCRdb stores just in-frame clones and leaves some out. The sample records 75,000 to 90,000 clones, approximately 78% being singletons. Turning to this clone: Its matching antigen is unknown.

The J gene is TRBJ1-5, the V gene TRBV4-1, with D perhaps TRBD1 (6 bases). The sample here was peripheral blood, taken on day 0 of AZD1222 vaccination. The sequence was collected from an adult in good health. DNA for the CDR3: TGCGCCAGCAGCCGCCAAACAGGGAACAATCAGCCCCAGCATTTT. This gives the protein CASSRQTGNNQPQHF.